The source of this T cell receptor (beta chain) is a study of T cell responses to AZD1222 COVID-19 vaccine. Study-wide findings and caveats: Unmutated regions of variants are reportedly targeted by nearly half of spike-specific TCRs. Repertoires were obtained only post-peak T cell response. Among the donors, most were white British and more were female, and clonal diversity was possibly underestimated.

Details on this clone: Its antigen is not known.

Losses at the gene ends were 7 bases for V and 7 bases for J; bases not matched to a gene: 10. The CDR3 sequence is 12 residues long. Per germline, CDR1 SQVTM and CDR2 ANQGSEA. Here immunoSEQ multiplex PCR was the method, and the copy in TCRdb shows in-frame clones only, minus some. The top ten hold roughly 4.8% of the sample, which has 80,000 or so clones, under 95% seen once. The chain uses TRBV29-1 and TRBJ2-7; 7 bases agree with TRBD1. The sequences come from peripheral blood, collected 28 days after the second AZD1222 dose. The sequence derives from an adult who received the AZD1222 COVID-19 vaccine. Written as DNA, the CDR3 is TGCAGCGCCGCTATGACAGGGTTGGAGCAGTACTTC. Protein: CSAAMTGLEQYF.